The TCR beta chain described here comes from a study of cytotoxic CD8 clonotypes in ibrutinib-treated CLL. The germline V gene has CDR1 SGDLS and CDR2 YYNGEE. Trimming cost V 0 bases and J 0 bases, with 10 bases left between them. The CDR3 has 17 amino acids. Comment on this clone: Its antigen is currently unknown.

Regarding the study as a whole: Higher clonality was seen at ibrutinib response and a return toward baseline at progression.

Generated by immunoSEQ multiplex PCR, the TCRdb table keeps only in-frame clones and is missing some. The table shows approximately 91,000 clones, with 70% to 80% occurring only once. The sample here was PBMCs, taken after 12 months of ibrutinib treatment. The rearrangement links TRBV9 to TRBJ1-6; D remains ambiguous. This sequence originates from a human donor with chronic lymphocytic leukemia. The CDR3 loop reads CASSVVGDLSYNSPLHF. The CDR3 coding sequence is TGTGCCAGCAGCGTAGTGGGCGACCTCTCCTATAATTCACCCCTCCACTTT. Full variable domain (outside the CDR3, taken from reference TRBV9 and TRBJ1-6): DSGVTQTPKHLITATGQRVTLRCSPRSGDLSVYWYQQSLDQGLQFLIQYYNGEERAKGNILERFSAQQFPDLHSELNLSSLELGDSALYFCASSVVGDLSYNSPLHFGNGTRLTVT.